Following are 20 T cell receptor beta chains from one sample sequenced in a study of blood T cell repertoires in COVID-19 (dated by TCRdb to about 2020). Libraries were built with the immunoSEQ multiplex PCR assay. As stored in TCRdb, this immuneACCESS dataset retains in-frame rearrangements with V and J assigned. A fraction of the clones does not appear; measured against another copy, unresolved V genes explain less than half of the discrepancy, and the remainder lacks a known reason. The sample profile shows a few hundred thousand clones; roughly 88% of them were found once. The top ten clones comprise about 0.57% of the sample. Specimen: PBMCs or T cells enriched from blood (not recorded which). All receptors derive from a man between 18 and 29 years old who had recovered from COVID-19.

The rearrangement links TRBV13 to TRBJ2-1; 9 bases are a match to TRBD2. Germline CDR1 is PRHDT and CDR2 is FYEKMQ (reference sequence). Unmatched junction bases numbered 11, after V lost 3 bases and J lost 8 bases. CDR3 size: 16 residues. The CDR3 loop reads CASSFSVRGGLDEQFF. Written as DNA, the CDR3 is TGTGCCAGCAGCTTCAGCGTGCGGGGGGGCCTAGATGAGCAGTTCTTC.

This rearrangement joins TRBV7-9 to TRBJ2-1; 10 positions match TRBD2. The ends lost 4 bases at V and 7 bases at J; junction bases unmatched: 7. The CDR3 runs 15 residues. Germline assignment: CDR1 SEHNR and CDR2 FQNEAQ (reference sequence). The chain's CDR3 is CASSSLAGARNEQFF. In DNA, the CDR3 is TGTGCCAGCAGCTCGCTAGCGGGGGCCAGGAATGAGCAGTTCTTC.

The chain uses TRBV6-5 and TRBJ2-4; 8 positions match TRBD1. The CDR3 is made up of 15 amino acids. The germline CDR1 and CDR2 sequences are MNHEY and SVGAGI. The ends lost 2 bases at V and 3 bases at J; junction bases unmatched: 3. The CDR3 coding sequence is TGTGCCAGCAGTTACCAGACAGGGGACAAAAACATTCAGTACTTC. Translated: CASSYQTGDKNIQYF.

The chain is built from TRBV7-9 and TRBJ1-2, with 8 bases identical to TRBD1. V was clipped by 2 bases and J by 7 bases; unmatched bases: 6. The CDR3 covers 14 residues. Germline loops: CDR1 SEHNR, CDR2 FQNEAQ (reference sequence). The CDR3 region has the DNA TGTGCCAGCAGCTTACCAGCAGGGGGCAGTGGCTACACCTTC. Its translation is CASSLPAGGSGYTF.

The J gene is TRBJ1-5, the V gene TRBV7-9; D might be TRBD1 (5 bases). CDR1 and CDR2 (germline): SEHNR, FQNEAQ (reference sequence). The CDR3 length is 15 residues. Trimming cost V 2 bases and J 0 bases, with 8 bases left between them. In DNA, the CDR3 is TGTGCCAGCAGCTTACCGGGGGATAGCAATCAGCCCCAGCATTTT. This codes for CASSLPGDSNQPQHF.

The CDR3 loop is CASSQRGGREEAFF. In DNA form, the CDR3 reads TGTGCCAGCAGCCAAAGGGGGGGAAGGGAAGAAGCTTTCTTT. The gene calls are TRBV3-1 (or the pseudogene TRBV3-2) and TRBJ1-1; possible D gene TRBD1, 6 bases. The CDR3 has 14 amino acids. V lost 2 bases, J lost 8 bases, and 15 bases lay in between. The V gene's germline CDR1 is LGHDT and CDR2 YNNKEL (reference sequence).

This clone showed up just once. CDR3 sequence reads: CASSYGEGYTGELFF. CDR3 DNA: TGTGCCAGCAGCTATGGGGAGGGATACACCGGGGAGCTGTTTTTT. The chain links TRBV9 to TRBJ2-2; 7 positions agree with TRBD2. J gave up 3 bases and V 4 bases, and 6 bases lay outside the gene matches. CDR3 size: 15 residues. Germline loops: CDR1 SGDLS, CDR2 YYNGEE.

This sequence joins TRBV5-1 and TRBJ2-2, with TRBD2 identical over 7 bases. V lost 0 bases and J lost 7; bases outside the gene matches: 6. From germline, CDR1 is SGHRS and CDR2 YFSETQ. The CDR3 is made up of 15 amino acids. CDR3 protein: CASSLEAGVSGELFF. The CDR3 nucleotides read TGCGCCAGCAGCTTGGAGGCGGGAGTAAGCGGGGAGCTGTTTTTT. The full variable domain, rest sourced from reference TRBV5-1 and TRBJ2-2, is KAGVTQTPRYLIKTRGQQVTLSCSPISGHRSVSWYQQTPGQGLQFLFEYFSETQRNKGNFPGRFSGRQFSNSRSEMNVSTLELGDSALYLCASSLEAGVSGELFFGEGSRLTVL.

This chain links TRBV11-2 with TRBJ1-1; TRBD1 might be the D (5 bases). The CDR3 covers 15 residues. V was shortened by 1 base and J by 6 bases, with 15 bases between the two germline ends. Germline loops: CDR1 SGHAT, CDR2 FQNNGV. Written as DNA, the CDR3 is TGTGCCAGCAGCTTAGTACGGGGGGAAAGGCCTGAAGCTTTCTTT. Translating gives CASSLVRGERPEAFF.

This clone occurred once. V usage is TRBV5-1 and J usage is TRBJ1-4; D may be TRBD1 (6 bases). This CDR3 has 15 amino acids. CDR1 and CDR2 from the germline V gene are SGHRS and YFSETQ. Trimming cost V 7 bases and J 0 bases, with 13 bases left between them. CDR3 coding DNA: TGCGCCAGCGGGGCAGGGGTATCAACTAATGAAAAACTGTTTTTT. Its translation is CASGAGVSTNEKLFF.

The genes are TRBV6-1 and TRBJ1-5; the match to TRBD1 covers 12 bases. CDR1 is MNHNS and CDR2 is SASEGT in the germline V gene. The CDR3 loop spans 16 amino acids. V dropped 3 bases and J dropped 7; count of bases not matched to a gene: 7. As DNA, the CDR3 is TGTGCCAGCAGTGACCGGGACAGGGGGCTGAGGCAGCCCCAGCATTTT. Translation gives CASSDRDRGLRQPQHF.

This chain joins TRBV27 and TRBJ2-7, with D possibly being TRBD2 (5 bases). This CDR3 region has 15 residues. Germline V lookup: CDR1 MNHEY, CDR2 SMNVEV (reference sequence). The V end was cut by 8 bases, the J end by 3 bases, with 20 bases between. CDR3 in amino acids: CASCPPRSGVYEQYF. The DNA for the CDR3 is TGTGCCAGCTGCCCCCCCCGGTCCGGGGTCTACGAGCAGTACTTC.

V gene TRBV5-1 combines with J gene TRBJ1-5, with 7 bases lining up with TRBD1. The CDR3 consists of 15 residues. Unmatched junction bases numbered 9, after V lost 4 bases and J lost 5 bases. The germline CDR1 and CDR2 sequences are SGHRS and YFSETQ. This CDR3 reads CASSVTGTGDQPQHF. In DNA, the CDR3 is TGCGCCAGCAGCGTGACAGGGACGGGTGATCAGCCCCAGCATTTT.

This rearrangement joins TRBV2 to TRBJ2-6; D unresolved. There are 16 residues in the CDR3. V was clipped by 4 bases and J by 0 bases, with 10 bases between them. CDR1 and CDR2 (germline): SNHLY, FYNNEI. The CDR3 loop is CASSGENPSGANVLTF. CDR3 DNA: TGTGCCAGCAGTGGTGAGAATCCCTCTGGGGCCAACGTCCTGACTTTC.

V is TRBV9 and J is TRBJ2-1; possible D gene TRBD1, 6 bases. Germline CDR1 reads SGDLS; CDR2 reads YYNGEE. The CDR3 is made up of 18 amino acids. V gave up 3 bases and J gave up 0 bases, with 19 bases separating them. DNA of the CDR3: TGTGCCAGCAGCGACTTCAGGGGCACCCCAAGCTCCTACAATGAGCAGTTCTTC. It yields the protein CASSDFRGTPSSYNEQFF.

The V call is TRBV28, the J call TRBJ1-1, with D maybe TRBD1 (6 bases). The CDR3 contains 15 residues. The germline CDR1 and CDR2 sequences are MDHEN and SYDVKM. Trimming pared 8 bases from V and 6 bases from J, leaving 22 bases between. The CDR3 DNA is TGTGCCAGCCTCCTGTACAGGGAACTTTTGGCTGAAGCTTTCTTT. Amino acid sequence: CASLLYRELLAEAFF.

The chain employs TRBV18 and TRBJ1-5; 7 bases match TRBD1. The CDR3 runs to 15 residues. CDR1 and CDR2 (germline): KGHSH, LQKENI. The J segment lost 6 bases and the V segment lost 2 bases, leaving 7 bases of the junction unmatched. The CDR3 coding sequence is TGTGCCAGCTCACCAGATAGACAGGGTTTTCAGCCCCAGCATTTT. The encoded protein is CASSPDRQGFQPQHF.

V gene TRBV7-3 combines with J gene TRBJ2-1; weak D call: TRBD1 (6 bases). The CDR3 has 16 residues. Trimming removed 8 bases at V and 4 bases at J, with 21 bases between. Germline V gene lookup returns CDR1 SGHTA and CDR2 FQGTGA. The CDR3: CASGLMAGVSYNEQFF. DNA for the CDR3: TGTGCCAGCGGGTTAATGGCAGGGGTTTCATACAATGAGCAGTTCTTC.

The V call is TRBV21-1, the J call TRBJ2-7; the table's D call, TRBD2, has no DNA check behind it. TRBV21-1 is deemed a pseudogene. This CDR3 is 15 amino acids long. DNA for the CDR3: TGTGCCAGCAGCGCGAGTAGGGGCGGGGGTTACGAGCAGTACTTC. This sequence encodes CASSASRGGGYEQYF.

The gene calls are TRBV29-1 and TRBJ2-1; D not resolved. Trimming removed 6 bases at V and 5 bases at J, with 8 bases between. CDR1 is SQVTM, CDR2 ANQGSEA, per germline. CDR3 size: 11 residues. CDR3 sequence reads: CSVESDNEQFF. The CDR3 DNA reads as TGCAGCGTCGAATCGGACAATGAGCAGTTCTTC.